One and the same sample provided the 18 T cell receptor beta chains below, sequenced in a study of blood T cell repertoires in COVID-19. The method was immunoSEQ multiplex PCR; TCRdb's version includes in-frame clones alone and lacks a portion of them. The table has 120,000 to 150,000 clones, approximately 84% seen once. Sequencing used peripheral blood. These receptors were taken from a human donor in a cohort sampled during active COVID-19.

The rearrangement uses TRBV2 and TRBJ2-2; TRBD2 matches at 9 bases. The V segment lost 4 bases and the J segment 4 bases; nucleotides outside the gene matches: 10. Germline CDR1 is SNHLY and CDR2 is FYNNEI. The CDR3 loop spans 17 amino acids. CDR3 region: CASSVVAGGPSTGELFF. The CDR3 DNA reads TGTGCCAGCAGTGTGGTTGCGGGGGGGCCGAGCACCGGGGAGCTGTTTTTT.

This clone came up once. The chain joins TRBV18 to TRBJ2-3; D is perhaps TRBD2 (7 bases). V was clipped by 0 bases and J by 4 bases, with 14 bases between them. The CDR3 runs 16 residues. Per germline, CDR1 KGHSH and CDR2 LQKENI. CDR3 in amino acids: CASSPPRGGAADTQYF. CDR3 nucleotide sequence: TGTGCCAGCTCACCACCTCGTGGGGGGGCCGCAGATACGCAGTATTTT.

The CDR3 DNA is TGTGCCAGTAGTATTACGGGTGTCGGGGGGCGCGCTGGAAACACCATATATTTT. Translated, it gives CASSITGVGGRAGNTIYF. V and J are TRBV19 and TRBJ1-3, with D perhaps TRBD1 (6 bases). V dropped 3 bases and J dropped 2 bases, with 20 bases sitting between them. Germline V gene data show CDR1 as LNHDA and CDR2 as SQIVND (reference sequence). The CDR3 consists of 18 residues.

This chain links TRBV6-5 with TRBJ1-5, with a weak D call TRBD1 (5 bases). Germline CDR1 and CDR2: MNHEY and SVGAGI. Trimming removed 6 bases from V and 3 bases from J, with 12 bases in between. This CDR3 has 14 amino acids. The CDR3 region has the DNA TGTGCCAGCAGGTACACAGGAAACAATCAGCCCCAGCATTTT. Translation: CASRYTGNNQPQHF.

The chain recombines TRBV4-1 with TRBJ2-1; no definite D call. The ends were cut back, 4 bases at V and 5 bases at J, with 12 bases in the middle. The germline V gene encodes CDR1 MGHRA and CDR2 YSYEKL. CDR3 length equals 14 residues. The CDR3 DNA reads as TGCGCCAGCAGCCGACTTCTGGGTAACAATGAGCAGTTCTTC. Translating it yields CASSRLLGNNEQFF.

This clone has a count of ten or more. The CDR3 reads CAWRTAGGRDEQFF. The CDR3 coding sequence is TGTGCCTGGAGGACGGCAGGGGGCAGGGATGAGCAGTTCTTC. V and J are TRBV30 and TRBJ2-1; 8 bases fit TRBD1. Germline loops: CDR1 GTSNPN, CDR2 SVGIG (reference sequence). CDR3 size: 14 residues. Trimming at V came to 3 bases and at J to 8 bases, leaving 9 bases not matched to a gene.

The rearrangement joins TRBV28 to TRBJ1-2; D not certain. Germline loops: CDR1 MDHEN, CDR2 SYDVKM. V was trimmed by 3 bases and J by 5 bases, leaving 7 bases between them. This CDR3 contains 12 residues. This CDR3 reads CASSFRDYGYTF. The CDR3 DNA sequence: TGTGCCAGCAGTTTTCGAGATTATGGCTACACCTTC.

The chain has TRBV19 and TRBJ1-5; D might be TRBD1 (5 bases). V lost 4 bases, J lost 0 bases, and 7 bases lay in between. Germline V lookup: CDR1 LNHDA, CDR2 SQIVND (reference sequence). The CDR3 spans 14 residues. CDR3 in DNA: TGTGCCAGTAGTAGGGGGGATAGCAATCAGCCCCAGCATTTT. Translated, it gives CASSRGDSNQPQHF.

The gene calls are TRBV7-3 and TRBJ2-3; 12 bases are a match to TRBD2. Germline loops: CDR1 SGHTA, CDR2 FQGTGA. J was trimmed by 3 bases and V by 5 bases; bases with no gene match: 6. This CDR3 has 16 residues. Here the CDR3 reads CASSRTSGVGTDTQYF. Written as DNA, the CDR3 is TGTGCCAGCAGCCGGACTAGCGGGGTTGGAACAGATACGCAGTATTTT.

The chain combines TRBV9 with TRBJ2-6; D might be TRBD2 (6 bases). This CDR3 has 15 amino acids. Per germline, CDR1 SGDLS and CDR2 YYNGEE. The V end lost 6 bases, the J end lost 0 bases, and 10 bases lay between the germline ends. The CDR3 DNA is TGTGCCAGCACAACGGGGGTCTCTGGGGCCAACGTCCTGACTTTC. Translated: CASTTGVSGANVLTF.

The chain employs TRBV19 and TRBJ1-6; 8 bases are shared with TRBD1. This CDR3 spans 14 amino acids. Per germline, CDR1 LNHDA and CDR2 SQIVND (reference sequence). V was clipped by 6 bases and J by 8 bases; unmatched bases: 6. The CDR3 loop is CASRTGQADSPLHF. The CDR3 DNA sequence: TGTGCCAGTAGGACGGGACAGGCGGATTCACCCCTCCACTTT. The variable domain in full, completed from reference TRBV19 and TRBJ1-6, reads DGGITQSPKYLFRKEGQNVTLSCEQNLNHDAMYWYRQDPGQGLRLIYYSQIVNDFQKGDIAEGYSVSREKKESFPLTVTSAQKNPTAFYLCASRTGQADSPLHFGNGTRLTVT.

The table lists this clone with a few counts. This chain connects TRBV6-4 to TRBJ2-1; possible D gene TRBD2, 6 bases. The CDR3 runs to 14 residues. V was clipped by 8 bases and J by 5 bases, with 16 bases between them. Germline values: CDR1 MRHNA, CDR2 SNTAGT. The CDR3 sequence is CASPGRLFHNEQFF. The DNA for the CDR3 is TGTGCCAGCCCCGGGAGACTTTTCCACAATGAGCAGTTCTTC.

This chain uses TRBV5-1 with TRBJ1-2, with 10 positions matching TRBD1. The CDR3 is 15 amino acids. V dropped 4 bases and J dropped 5; count of bases not matched to a gene: 8. Germline-derived CDR1 and CDR2 are SGHRS and YFSETQ. CDR3 in DNA: TGCGCCAGCAGCCCGGTGACAGGGGGCAGATATGGCTACACCTTC. Protein product: CASSPVTGGRYGYTF.

This chain links TRBV5-5 with TRBJ2-1, with D perhaps matching TRBD1 (5 bases). Looked up from germline, CDR1 is SGHKS and CDR2 is YYEKEE (reference sequence). The CDR3 sequence is 14 residues long. Trimming left V 4 bases short and J 9 bases short, with 17 bases between. The CDR3 nucleotides are TGTGCCAGCAGCGGATTCGTTAGTAGGGGTGAGCAGTTCTTC. It encodes CASSGFVSRGEQFF.

This chain uses TRBV28 with TRBJ2-2; D is perhaps TRBD1 (6 bases). Between the trimmed V and J ends, which lost 2 bases and 7 bases, there was a span of 14 bases. CDR1 MDHEN and CDR2 SYDVKM come from the germline V gene. CDR3 length: 15 residues. This chain's CDR3 is CASSLGRGFDGELFF. CDR3 in DNA: TGTGCCAGCAGTTTAGGCAGGGGATTCGACGGGGAGCTGTTTTTT.

The gene calls are TRBV7-8 and TRBJ1-1; 7 positions match TRBD1. This CDR3 is 15 amino acids long. Germline loops: CDR1 SGHVS, CDR2 FQNEAQ. Unmatched junction bases numbered 6, after V lost 5 bases and J lost 0 bases. The CDR3 DNA reads TGTGCCAGCAGCCTATGGACAGGAATGAACACTGAAGCTTTCTTT. Translated, it gives CASSLWTGMNTEAFF. The full variable domain, with the rest looked up from reference TRBV7-8 and TRBJ1-1, is GAGVSQSPRYKVAKRGQDVALRCDPISGHVSLFWYQQALGQGPEFLTYFQNEAQLDKSGLPSDRFFAERPEGSVSTLKIQRTQQEDSAVYLCASSLWTGMNTEAFFGQGTRLTVV.

This rearrangement joins TRBV5-6 to TRBJ2-4, with 7 positions matching TRBD2. The ends lost 2 bases at V and 3 bases at J; junction bases unmatched: 5. From germline, CDR1 is SGHDT and CDR2 YYEEEE. The CDR3 runs 15 residues. DNA of the CDR3: TGTGCCAGCAGCTTTGATACGGGGGGCAAAAACATTCAGTACTTC. This codes for CASSFDTGGKNIQYF.

About this clone: The junction and the germline gene differ at one end; a read error may be behind it. V and J are TRBV7-7 and TRBJ2-5, with D unclear. The germline V gene has CDR1 SSHAT and CDR2 FNYEAQ (reference sequence). The CDR3 runs 12 residues. The CDR3: CASSRLQETQYF. Written as DNA, the CDR3 is TGTGCTAGCAGCCGACTCCAAGAGACCCAGTACTTC.